This TCR beta chain was identified in a study of control samples from healthy donors and cancer patients (dated by TCRdb to about 2020). Concerning this clone itself: This clone's antigen is unknown. No quality values exist for individual bases; no much larger clone is one base distant.

The protocol used for the library was the immunoSEQ multiplex PCR assay. TCRdb took over this immuneACCESS table, retaining in-frame rearrangements with V and J assigned. Such tables are incomplete; in checked studies, under half of the missing clones stem from an unresolved V gene, and the remainder is unexplained. The sample includes about 85,000 clones, with about nine tenths observed a single time. The ten largest account for over 3% of the sample. The CDR1 and CDR2 encoded by the germline V gene are ENHRY and SYGVKD. The CDR3, cysteine through phenylalanine, is 13 amino acids long. Of the read, only the CDR3 DNA is kept; its 39 bases are in frame from base 1. The V end loses 6 bases and the J end loses 0 bases, and a stretch of 8 bases separates them.

Source material: blood. The sequence was obtained from a woman under 30 in good health. The chain joins TRBV10-3 to TRBJ1-1; the D segment cannot be called with confidence. The bases read TGTGCCATCAGGGCAGGTTTGAACACTGAAGCTTTCTTT. The translation is CAIRAGLNTEAFF.